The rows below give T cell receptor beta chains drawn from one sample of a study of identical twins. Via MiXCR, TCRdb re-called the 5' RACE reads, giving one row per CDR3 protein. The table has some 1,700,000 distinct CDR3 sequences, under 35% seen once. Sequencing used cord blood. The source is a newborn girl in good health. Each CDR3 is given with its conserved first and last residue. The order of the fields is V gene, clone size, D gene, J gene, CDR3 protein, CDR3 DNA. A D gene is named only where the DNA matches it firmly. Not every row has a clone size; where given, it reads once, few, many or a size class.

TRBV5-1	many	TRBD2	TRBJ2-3	CASSFQLATSTDTQYF	TGCGCCAGCAGCTTCCAACTAGCGACTAGCACAGATACGCAGTATTTT
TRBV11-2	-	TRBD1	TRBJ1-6	CASSLVQGPRDSPLHF	TGTGCCAGCAGCTTAGTACAGGGGCCGAGGGATTCACCCCTCCACTTT
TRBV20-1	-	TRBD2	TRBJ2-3	CSAGRSGGRDTQYF	TGCAGTGCCGGGCGTAGCGGGGGTAGGGATACGCAGTATTTT
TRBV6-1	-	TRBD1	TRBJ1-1	CASRDRGSSTEAFF	TGTGCCAGCAGGGACAGGGGATCTAGCACTGAAGCTTTCTTT
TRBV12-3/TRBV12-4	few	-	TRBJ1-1	CASSLAGGRAEAFF	TGTGCCAGCAGTTTAGCAGGGGGAAGAGCTGAAGCTTTCTTT
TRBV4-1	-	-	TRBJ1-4	CAGHPATNEKLFF	TGCGCCGGACATCCTGCAACTAATGAAAAACTGTTTTTT
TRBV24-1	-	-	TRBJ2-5	CTTSGRGQETQYF	TGTACCACCAGTGGAAGAGGGCAAGAGACCCAGTACTTC
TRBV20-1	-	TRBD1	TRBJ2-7	CSARDWGTAVAYEQYF	TGCAGTGCTAGAGATTGGGGGACAGCGGTCGCCTACGAGCAGTACTTC
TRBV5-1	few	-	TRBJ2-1	CASSFAGPLAYNEQFF	TGCGCCAGCAGCTTTGCGGGGCCCCTTGCCTACAATGAGCAGTTCTTC
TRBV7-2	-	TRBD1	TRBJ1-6	CASADRGLNSPLHF	TGTGCCAGCGCGGACAGGGGGCTAAATTCACCCCTCCACTTT
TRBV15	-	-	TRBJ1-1	CATSRQGYTEAFF	TGTGCCACCAGCAGACAGGGCTACACTGAAGCTTTCTTT
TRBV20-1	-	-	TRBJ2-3	CSARWGSDTQYF	TGCAGTGCTAGGTGGGGGTCGGATACGCAGTATTTT
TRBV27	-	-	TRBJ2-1	CASSFRQAYNEQFF	TGTGCCAGCAGCTTCCGTCAGGCCTACAATGAGCAGTTCTTC
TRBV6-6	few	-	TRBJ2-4	CASSYGPPKNIQYF	TGTGCCAGCAGTTACGGCCCGCCGAAAAACATTCAGTACTTC
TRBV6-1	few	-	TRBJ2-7	CASSVPLYEQYF	TGTGCCAGCAGTGTACCCCTCTACGAGCAGTACTTC